The rows below give T cell receptor beta chains drawn from one sample of a study of shared clonotypes between healthy human individuals. The protocol was immunoSEQ multiplex PCR, while the TCRdb copy is restricted to in-frame clones and leaves out a portion. The sample records roughly 2 million clones, roughly 95% being singletons. What was sequenced was naive CD4+ T cells sorted from blood. All receptors come from a man younger than 35 in good health. The CDR3 runs from the conserved cysteine through the conserved F or W. A D gene is named only where the DNA matches it firmly. Size tells how often a clone was seen (once, few, many) or the class of an expanded clone, and some rows leave it out.

D gene,J gene,clone size,V gene,CDR3 DNA,CDR3 protein
TRBD1,TRBJ2-7,.,TRBV18,TGTGCCAGCTCACCAACAGGACAGGGGTCCTACGAGCAGTACTTC,CASSPTGQGSYEQYF
.,TRBJ1-1,few,TRBV19,TGTGCCAGTAATCCCTTGTCAGGCGAAGCTTTCTTT,CASNPLSGEAFF
.,TRBJ2-1,few,TRBV7-7,TGTGCTAGCAGTCCCGACCGGGATAAGAGCAATGAGCAGTTCTTC,CASSPDRDKSNEQFF
.,TRBJ2-2,.,TRBV29-1,TGCAGTGGTTTGGGACGGCCTAATACCGGGGAGCTGTTTTTT,CSGLGRPNTGELFF
.,TRBJ2-2,.,TRBV5-1,TGCGCCAGCAGCTCCCGGGGGCTACCAGACACCGGGGAGCTGTTTTTT,CASSSRGLPDTGELFF
.,TRBJ1-5,.,TRBV19,TGTGCCAGTAGTATAGAAGCGCGGAACAATCAGCCCCAGCATTTT,CASSIEARNNQPQHF
.,TRBJ1-3,.,TRBV18,TGTGCCAGCTCTCCGGACGGGAACTCTGGAAACACCATATATTTT,CASSPDGNSGNTIYF
TRBD1,TRBJ2-5,.,TRBV5-1,TGCGCCAGCAGCGCTGGGACAGGGGAGACCCAGTACTTC,CASSAGTGETQYF
.,TRBJ2-7,.,TRBV6-1,TGTGCCAGCAGTGAAGCCCCGGCACCTTACGAGCAGTACTTC,CASSEAPAPYEQYF
.,TRBJ2-3,.,TRBV2,TGTGCCAGCAGTGAAGGAAGCTATACGCAGTATTTT,CASSEGSYTQYF
TRBD2,TRBJ2-3,once,TRBV7-9,TGTGCCAGCAGCTCCCGTCGGTCTAGCGGGAGCGTCACAGATACGCAGTATTTT,CASSSRRSSGSVTDTQYF
.,TRBJ2-7,once,TRBV7-9,TGTGCCAGCAGCTTGGGTGAGACGTTAGCAGGCGAGCAGTACTTC,CASSLGETLAGEQYF
.,TRBJ1-5,.,TRBV7-2,TGTGCCAGCAGCTTAGTCTACGGCGGCAATCAGCCCCAGCATTTT,CASSLVYGGNQPQHF
.,TRBJ2-7,.,TRBV5-1,TGCGCCAGCAGCCCGACCGACAAGTCCGAGCAGTACTTC,CASSPTDKSEQYF
.,TRBJ1-4,once,TRBV30,TGTGCCTGGGGGCCCTCTGACAGACTGAATGAAAAACTGTTTTTT,CAWGPSDRLNEKLFF
.,TRBJ1-5,.,TRBV28,TGTGCCAGCAGTCTCGACAGGTCGTCTAGCAATCAGCCCCAGCATTTT,CASSLDRSSSNQPQHF
.,TRBJ1-6,.,TRBV30,TGTGCCTGGAGTGAGGGGACACCCCTCCACTTT,CAWSEGTPLHF
TRBD1,TRBJ2-7,.,TRBV6-1,TGTGCCACGGGACAGGGGATCCACGAGCAGTACTTC,CATGQGIHEQYF
.,TRBJ1-3,.,TRBV18,TGTGCCAGCTCACCCGGTGACACCATATATTTT,CASSPGDTIYF
.,TRBJ2-5,.,TRBV29-1,TGCAGCGGTTCCCGGGGCCAAGAGACCCAGTACTTC,CSGSRGQETQYF
TRBD2,TRBJ2-7,.,TRBV7-8,TGTGCCAGCAGCCCAAGCGGGGGGGCCCTCGGGTACGAGCAGTACTTC,CASSPSGGALGYEQYF
.,TRBJ2-2,.,TRBV10-3,TGTGCCATCCAGAGGGATCACACCGGGGAGCTGTTTTTT,CAIQRDHTGELFF
.,TRBJ2-2,.,TRBV18,TGTGCCAGCTCACTCACAGGGTCGGCGAACACCGGGGAGCTGTTTTTT,CASSLTGSANTGELFF
.,TRBJ2-6,once,TRBV28,TGTGCCAGCAGTTCCCCGGGGTCTGGGGCCAACGTCCTGACTTTC,CASSSPGSGANVLTF
.,TRBJ2-3,.,TRBV7-6,TGTGCCAGCAGCGCAGGGAGACCGGATGATACGCAGTATTTT,CASSAGRPDDTQYF